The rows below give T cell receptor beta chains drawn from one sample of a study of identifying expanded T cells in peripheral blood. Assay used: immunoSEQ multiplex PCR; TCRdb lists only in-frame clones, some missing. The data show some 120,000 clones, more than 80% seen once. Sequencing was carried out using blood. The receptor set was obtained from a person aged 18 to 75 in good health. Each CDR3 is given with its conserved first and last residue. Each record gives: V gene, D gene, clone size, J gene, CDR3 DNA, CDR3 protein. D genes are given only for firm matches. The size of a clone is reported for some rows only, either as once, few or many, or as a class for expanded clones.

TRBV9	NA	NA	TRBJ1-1	TGTGCCAGCAGCAATACGGGACAATCCACTGAAGCTTTCTTT	CASSNTGQSTEAFF
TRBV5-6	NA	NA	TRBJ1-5	TGTGCCAGCAGCTTGGGTCTTTATCAGCCCCAGCATTTT	CASSLGLYQPQHF
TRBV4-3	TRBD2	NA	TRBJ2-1	TGCGCCAGCAGCCAAGAACCTAGCGGGGGGCCTACCTACAATGAGCAGTTCTTC	CASSQEPSGGPTYNEQFF
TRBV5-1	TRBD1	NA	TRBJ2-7	TGCGCCAGCAGAACCGACAGGGACGAGCAGTACTTC	CASRTDRDEQYF
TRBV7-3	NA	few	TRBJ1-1	TGTGCCAGCAGCTCCGCCAAGAACACTGAAGCTTTCTTT	CASSSAKNTEAFF
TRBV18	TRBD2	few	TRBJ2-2	TGTGCCAGCTCCCCTCCCGGACTAGCGTTCACCGGGGAGCTGTTTTTT	CASSPPGLAFTGELFF
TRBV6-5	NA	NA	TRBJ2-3	TGTGCCAGCAGTTATGGCTCAAGCACAGATACGCAGTATTTT	CASSYGSSTDTQYF
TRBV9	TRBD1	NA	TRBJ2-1	TGTGCCAGCAGCCGGAATCCGGGACAGGGGAACAATGAGCAGTTCTTC	CASSRNPGQGNNEQFF
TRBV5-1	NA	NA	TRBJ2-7	TGCGCCAGCAGCCCGGCCCTATCCGGGGCCCCCTACGAGCAGTACTTC	CASSPALSGAPYEQYF
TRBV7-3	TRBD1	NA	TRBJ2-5	TGTGCCAGCAGCGGACAGGGGGGCCAAGAGACCCAGTACTTC	CASSGQGGQETQYF
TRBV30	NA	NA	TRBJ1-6	TGTGCCTGGACCTCAGGGGACAATTCACCCCTCCACTTT	CAWTSGDNSPLHF